The rows below give T cell receptor beta chains drawn from one sample of a study of blood T cell repertoires in COVID-19. Here immunoSEQ multiplex PCR was the method, and the copy in TCRdb shows in-frame clones only, minus some. The sample yields about 120,000 clones, roughly 81% seen once. Material for sequencing was peripheral blood. Receptors were obtained from a human donor in a cohort sampled during active COVID-19. CDR3s include the opening cysteine and the closing phenylalanine or tryptophan. A D gene is named only where the DNA matches it firmly. A clone size is listed for some rows: how often the clone was seen (once, few, many), or a class if it is expanded.

V: TRBV6-5; size: NA; J: TRBJ2-7; D: TRBD1; DNA: TGTGCCAGCAGTTACTCTAGGACAGGGGCCGAGCAGTACTTC; CDR3: CASSYSRTGAEQYF
V: TRBV2; size: NA; J: TRBJ1-5; D: NA; DNA: TGTGCCAGCAGTGAATGGGACACCGCCGCTCAGCCCCAGCATTTT; CDR3: CASSEWDTAAQPQHF
V: TRBV29-1; size: NA; J: TRBJ2-1; D: TRBD1; DNA: TGCAGCGTTGAAATTTGGGACAGTCAATACAATGAGCAGTTCTTC; CDR3: CSVEIWDSQYNEQFF
V: TRBV5-1; size: NA; J: TRBJ2-5; D: TRBD1; DNA: TGCGCCAGCAGCTCCTCGGACAGGGGCGGACAGACCCAGTACTTC; CDR3: CASSSSDRGGQTQYF
V: TRBV28; size: NA; J: TRBJ1-1; D: NA; DNA: TGTGCCAGCAGTTTCCGTGAGGGGGTTGGAGCTTTCTTT; CDR3: CASSFREGVGAFF
V: TRBV4-1; size: many; J: TRBJ1-2; D: NA; DNA: TGCGCCAGCAGCCAAGATGGAGACTCCTATGGCTACACCTTC; CDR3: CASSQDGDSYGYTF
V: TRBV4-3; size: NA; J: TRBJ2-7; D: TRBD1; DNA: TGCGCCAGCAGCCAAGATAACGGGGACAGGGTCTACGAGCAGTACTTC; CDR3: CASSQDNGDRVYEQYF
V: TRBV30; size: NA; J: TRBJ1-6; D: NA; DNA: TGTGCCTGGAGTGTACGGCAGGGGATGGGCTCCTATAATTCACCCCTCCACTTT; CDR3: CAWSVRQGMGSYNSPLHF
V: TRBV5-1; size: once; J: TRBJ1-6; D: TRBD1; DNA: TGCGCCAGCAGCCCGGGGACAGGCTCTTCCGGGGATTCACCCCTCCACTTT; CDR3: CASSPGTGSSGDSPLHF
V: TRBV24-1; size: NA; J: TRBJ2-3; D: TRBD2; DNA: TGTGCCACCAGTGATTGGAGCGGGAGTCCGACAGATACGCAGTATTTT; CDR3: CATSDWSGSPTDTQYF
V: TRBV19; size: NA; J: TRBJ1-6; D: NA; DNA: TGTGCCAGCACACAGGCGAGCTCCTATAATTCACCCCTCCACTTT; CDR3: CASTQASSYNSPLHF
V: TRBV6-2/TRBV6-3; size: NA; J: TRBJ1-2; D: TRBD1; DNA: TGTGCCAGCAGTCGGAGAGGGGGCGACGGCTACACCTTC; CDR3: CASSRRGGDGYTF
V: TRBV9; size: NA; J: TRBJ2-7; D: TRBD2; DNA: TGTGCCAGCAGCGTTGCCTCCGGGGGGGCATACGAGCAGTACTTC; CDR3: CASSVASGGAYEQYF
V: TRBV4-3; size: NA; J: TRBJ1-4; D: TRBD1; DNA: TGCGCCAGCAGCCAAGGTGGGACAGGGGATGAAAAACTGTTTTTT; CDR3: CASSQGGTGDEKLFF
V: TRBV28; size: once; J: TRBJ2-4; D: NA; DNA: TGTGCCAGCAGTTTGTGGCCCAGCGAAAACATTCAGTACTTC; CDR3: CASSLWPSENIQYF